This TCR beta chain was identified in a study of cytotoxic CD8 clonotypes in ibrutinib-treated CLL. Study context: Complete response was seen in 2 patients and partial in some 25; about 12 progressed and around 14 stayed remitted after a median around 6 years. General observations from the study: Sustained-remission and progressing patients' sampling times differed. T-cell clonality at baseline went above that of age-matched healthy donors and rose and fell with circulating CD8+ T-cell counts.

This clone was seen only a few times. Its specificity is unknown. Germline V gene data show CDR1 as MNHEY and CDR2 as SMNVEV (reference sequence). This CDR3 is 15 amino acids long. Trimming shortened V by 5 bases and J by 1 base, and 13 bases separated the two germline ends. Method: immunoSEQ multiplex PCR; TCRdb's copy keeps in-frame clones and lacks some. The sample has approximately 300,000 clones; approximately 80% are singletons. The V call is TRBV27, the J call TRBJ2-3; no clear D gene. The TCR sequence derives from a human donor with chronic lymphocytic leukemia. This sample comprised PBMCs, obtained before ibrutinib treatment. CDR3 DNA: TGTGCCAGCAGTGGGTCCCCCAAGGGCACAGATACGCAGTATTTT. The encoded protein is CASSGSPKGTDTQYF.